Below, 15 T cell receptor beta chains from the same sample are listed, as sequenced in a study of blood T cell repertoires in COVID-19 (TCRdb year 2020). Library method: the immunoSEQ multiplex PCR assay. TCRdb took this table from immuneACCESS and kept in-frame rearrangements with V and J called. Such tables lack part of the clones; where checked against another copy, unresolved V genes explain under half of the gap, and the rest is unexplained. The sample table contains about 240,000 clones; only one count was recorded for about 80% of them. The top ten clonotypes cover 3% to 3.5% of the sample. Sequenced sample: peripheral blood. Receptor source: a woman aged 80 or over with acute or convalescent COVID-19.

The chain has TRBV29-1 and TRBJ1-1; the D gene is possibly TRBD1 (5 bases). Germline assignment: CDR1 SQVTM and CDR2 ANQGSEA. Between the trimmed V and J ends, which lost 3 bases and 7 bases, there was a span of 12 bases. The CDR3 is 12 residues long. CDR3 sequence reads: CSVDSSDSEAFF. CDR3 bases: TGCAGCGTTGACTCATCTGACAGTGAAGCTTTCTTT.

This clone was detected only a few times. The chain carries TRBV19 and TRBJ2-1, with 10 bases matching TRBD2. V shed 9 bases and J 5 bases; nucleotides not matched to a gene: 16. The CDR3 consists of 17 residues. From germline, CDR1 is LNHDA and CDR2 SQIVND (reference sequence). DNA of the CDR3: TGTGCCAGCTCCATAGAGGCTAGCGGGAGAATGAACAATGAGCAGTTCTTC. This sequence encodes CASSIEASGRMNNEQFF.

The chain combines TRBV4-1 with TRBJ2-6; TRBD2 might be the D (5 bases). The CDR3 totals 18 residues. V was trimmed by 4 bases and J by 0 bases, leaving 16 bases between them. From germline, CDR1 is MGHRA and CDR2 YSYEKL. This CDR3 is CASSREGFNPSGANVLTF. Written as DNA, the CDR3 is TGCGCCAGCAGCCGAGAGGGCTTTAACCCCTCTGGGGCCAACGTCCTGACTTTC.

The gene calls are TRBV18 and TRBJ1-4, with a weak D call TRBD1 (5 bases). V was trimmed by 4 bases and J by 8 bases, leaving 14 bases between them. Germline values: CDR1 KGHSH, CDR2 LQKENI. The CDR3 covers 14 residues. The chain's CDR3 is CASSLGGLGEKLFF. The CDR3 nucleotides are TGTGCCAGCTCACTCGGGGGTTTAGGAGAAAAACTGTTTTTT.

This chain connects TRBV1 to TRBJ1-2; whether TRBD1, the table's D call, matches the DNA was not checked. TRBV1 is a listed pseudogene. There are 15 residues in the CDR3. The CDR3, as DNA: TGCACCAGCAGCCAAGGAGCCACAGGGGGCAATGGCTACACCTTC. Residues: CTSSQGATGGNGYTF.

This clone was seen once. J is TRBJ2-7 and V is TRBV10-3; 7 bases are a match to TRBD2. V was pared by 11 bases and J by 1 base, with 11 bases of the junction left unmatched. CDR3 size: 14 residues. Per germline, CDR1 ENHRY and CDR2 SYGVKD. The CDR3 bases are TGTGCCGGCGGCCGGGAGCGGGGATCCTACGAGCAGTACTTC. Residues: CAGGRERGSYEQYF.

This clone is a singleton in its sample. The chain recombines TRBV11-2 with TRBJ2-1, with 12 bases that match TRBD2. CDR1 is SGHAT and CDR2 is FQNNGV in the germline V gene. After removal of 3 bases from V and 6 bases from J, the junction contained 3 bases not matched to a gene. The CDR3 totals 15 residues. The DNA of the CDR3 is TGTGCCAGCAGCTTCCTAGCGGGAGGGTTCAATGAGCAGTTCTTC. This sequence encodes CASSFLAGGFNEQFF.

The rearrangement joins TRBV5-1 to TRBJ2-7; possible D gene TRBD2, 6 bases. CDR1 and CDR2 from the germline V gene are SGHRS and YFSETQ. This CDR3 spans 15 amino acids. The V and J ends lost 4 bases and 7 bases respectively, with 21 bases between them. This CDR3 reads CASSLPGSPGREQYF. CDR3 DNA sequence: TGCGCCAGCAGCCTTCCGGGCTCCCCAGGGAGGGAGCAGTACTTC.

In this sample, this clone turned up a few times. The genes are TRBV11-3 and TRBJ2-7; 10 positions match TRBD1. Per the germline V gene, CDR1 is SGHNT and CDR2 is YENEEA. V gave up 5 bases and J gave up 3 bases; unmatched junction bases: 4. The CDR3 totals 14 residues. CDR3 DNA: TGTGCCAGCAGCAAGACAGGGGGCGTCTACGAGCAGTACTTC. Translating it yields CASSKTGGVYEQYF.

The chain links TRBV4-3 to TRBJ1-1; maybe TRBD1 (5 bases). CDR1 is LGHNA, CDR2 YSLEER, per germline. This CDR3 comprises 15 residues. V lost 4 bases and J 1 base, leaving 13 bases between the germline ends. The CDR3 nucleotides read TGCGCCAGCAGCCCTCAGGGTCGAGGGAACACTGAAGCTTTCTTT. It specifies CASSPQGRGNTEAFF.

V gene TRBV12-3 or TRBV12-4 combines with J gene TRBJ2-7, with a possible D match to TRBD1 (6 bases). V was trimmed by 3 bases and J by 4 bases, leaving 10 bases between them. The CDR3 contains 13 residues. The CDR3 DNA follows: TGTGCCAGCAGTTTCCAACAGGGATACGAGCAGTACTTC. As protein: CASSFQQGYEQYF.

The V call is TRBV10-1, the J call TRBJ2-1, with D possibly TRBD2 on 5 matching bases. Per the germline V gene, CDR1 is WNHNN and CDR2 is SYGVQD (reference sequence). The CDR3 spans 17 residues. Trimming pared 3 bases from V and 9 bases from J, leaving 24 bases between. CDR3 residues: CASSDPGSSGLSGEQFF. For the CDR3, the DNA is TGCGCCAGCAGTGACCCGGGTAGCAGCGGCCTCTCGGGTGAGCAGTTCTTC.

CDR3 sequence: CASSARQGPWGGSQYF. In nucleotides, the CDR3 is TGCGCCAGCAGCGCCAGACAGGGCCCCTGGGGAGGTTCCCAGTACTTC. The chain links TRBV4-1 to TRBJ2-5, with D possibly matching TRBD1 (7 bases). Germline CDR1 MGHRA, CDR2 YSYEKL. The CDR3 contains 16 residues. V lost 5 bases, J lost 9 bases, and 25 bases lay in between.

This clone has more than one count but fewer than ten. The V and J genes are TRBV11-2 and TRBJ2-7; no firm D call. V was cut by 3 bases and J by 1 base, with 10 bases left in between. Per the germline V gene, CDR1 is SGHAT and CDR2 is FQNNGV. CDR3 length: 14 amino acids. The CDR3 DNA sequence: TGTGCCAGCAGCTTGTCCGTCGGGTCCTACGAGCAGTACTTC. This codes for CASSLSVGSYEQYF.

The V and J genes are TRBV7-7 and TRBJ2-5; D not certain. The germline V and J ends were trimmed by 6 bases and 5 bases, with 13 bases remaining between them. Per germline, CDR1 SSHAT and CDR2 FNYEAQ (reference sequence). CDR3 length: 13 amino acids. CDR3 loop: CASSPDFGETQYF. As DNA, the CDR3 is TGTGCCAGCAGTCCCGACTTTGGGGAGACCCAGTACTTC.